This entry lists 29 T cell receptor beta chains sequenced from one sample in a study of blood T cell repertoires in COVID-19 (TCRdb year 2020). The library was generated by the immunoSEQ multiplex PCR assay. TCRdb retrieved this table from immuneACCESS and kept in-frame rearrangements only. Not all clones are present; in checked studies, unresolved V genes account for under half, and no reason is known for the remainder. In all, the sample holds about 74,000 clones, and 80% to 90% of those were seen once. About 37% of the sample lies in the top ten. Sequencing input: peripheral blood. Receptors were obtained from a man aged 65-85 years with acute or convalescent COVID-19.

V is TRBV5-5 and J is TRBJ2-6, with unresolved D. V was clipped by 2 bases and J by 0 bases, with 9 bases between them. The CDR3 has 16 amino acids. Germline loops: CDR1 SGHKS, CDR2 YYEKEE (reference sequence). CDR3 DNA sequence: TGTGCCAGCAGCTTTAATTCAGGCTCTGGGGCCAACGTCCTGACTTTC. Its translation is CASSFNSGSGANVLTF. Complete variable domain (other parts from reference TRBV5-5 and TRBJ2-6): DAGVTQSPTHLIKTRGQQVTLRCSPISGHKSVSWYQQVLGQGPQFIFQYYEKEERGRGNFPDRFSARQFPNYSSELNVNALLLGDSALYLCASSFNSGSGANVLTFGAGSRLTVL.

CDR3 DNA: TGTGCCAGTAGAAAAAGCGGGGATTATAGCACAGATACGCAGTATTTT. Protein product: CASRKSGDYSTDTQYF. This chain connects TRBV19 to TRBJ2-3; 7 bases fit TRBD2. The CDR3 sequence is 16 residues long. Trimming at V came to 6 bases and at J to 0 bases, leaving 9 bases not matched to a gene. From germline, CDR1 is LNHDA and CDR2 SQIVND (reference sequence).

This clone was observed once. The rearrangement joins TRBV3-1 (or the pseudogene TRBV3-2) to TRBJ2-3; D call uncertain. Trimming stripped 1 base from V and 8 bases from J, with 10 bases between. Per germline, CDR1 LGHDT and CDR2 YNNKEL (reference sequence). CDR3 length: 13 residues. Written as DNA, the CDR3 is TGTGCCAGCAGCCAAGCGGTTATTGCTACGCAGTATTTT. The encoded protein is CASSQAVIATQYF.

CDR3 sequence (DNA): TGTGCCAGTCATGAGCCGGGACTAGCCTCCTACGAGCAGTACTTC. Translating gives CASHEPGLASYEQYF. The V and J genes are TRBV6-6 and TRBJ2-7, with 9 bases matching TRBD2. With 9 bases clipped from V and 0 bases from J, the junction kept 9 bases outside the gene matches. This CDR3 comprises 15 residues. Germline V lookup: CDR1 MNHNY, CDR2 SVGAGI (reference sequence).

This clone came up once. This chain links TRBV11-2 with TRBJ1-4, with D perhaps matching TRBD1 (6 bases). The CDR3 runs to 15 residues. CDR1 is SGHAT and CDR2 is FQNNGV in the germline V gene. Trimming pared 1 base from V and 11 bases from J, leaving 17 bases between. The CDR3 coding sequence is TGTGCCAGCAGCTTAGGGTCGGGGGGGCCCGTTAAACTGTTTTTT. This codes for CASSLGSGGPVKLFF. Full variable domain (rest looked up from reference TRBV11-2 and TRBJ1-4): EAGVAQSPRYKIIEKRQSVAFWCNPISGHATLYWYQQILGQGPKLLIQFQNNGVVDDSQLPKDRFSAERLKGVDSTLKIQPAKLEDSAVYLCASSLGSGGPVKLFFGSGTQLSVL.

The table lists this clone with a count of one. J is TRBJ1-4 and V is TRBV19; D is undetermined. This CDR3 has 12 amino acids. Germline CDR1 LNHDA, CDR2 SQIVND (reference sequence). Trimming removed 3 bases at V and 8 bases at J, with 7 bases between. CDR3 sequence: CASSMSREKLFF. The CDR3 nucleotides read TGTGCCAGTAGTATGTCCCGGGAAAAACTGTTTTTT.

The gene calls are TRBV3-1 (or the pseudogene TRBV3-2) and TRBJ2-7; 12 bases fit TRBD2. The CDR3 sequence is 14 residues long. J lost 4 bases, V lost 6 bases, and 4 bases had no gene match. Germline V lookup: CDR1 LGHDT, CDR2 YNNKEL (reference sequence). The CDR3, as DNA: TGTGCCAGCAGTCCTAGCGGGGGGGTTTACGAGCAGTACTTC. Amino acids: CASSPSGGVYEQYF.

The rearrangement links TRBV19 to TRBJ2-7, with a possible D match to TRBD2 (5 bases). With 5 bases removed from V and 2 bases from J, the gap between germline ends came to 10 bases. Germline lookup yields CDR1 LNHDA and CDR2 SQIVND (reference sequence). The length of the CDR3 is 13 residues. CDR3 nucleotide sequence: TGTGCCAGTAGTGCCCAGCGGACCTACGAGCAGTACTTC. This encodes CASSAQRTYEQYF.

The chain recombines TRBV27 with TRBJ1-1; D is perhaps TRBD1 (6 bases). The length of the CDR3 is 14 residues. Trimming took off 4 bases at V and 6 bases at J, with 15 bases between the two ends. Germline values: CDR1 MNHEY, CDR2 SMNVEV (reference sequence). CDR3 amino acids: CASSSPPGAPEAFF. CDR3 nucleotide sequence: TGTGCCAGCAGTTCCCCCCCAGGGGCCCCTGAAGCTTTCTTT.

The rearrangement uses TRBV6-5 and TRBJ2-7; perhaps TRBD2 as D (5 bases). CDR3 length: 14 amino acids. Germline-derived CDR1 and CDR2 are MNHEY and SVGAGI. V gave up 8 bases and J gave up 3 bases, with 17 bases separating them. CDR3 protein: CASVELGSYYEQYF. The CDR3 bases are TGTGCCAGCGTCGAACTAGGCTCTTACTACGAGCAGTACTTC.

The V gene is TRBV7-9, the J gene TRBJ1-1; TRBD1 aligns across 11 bases. The CDR3 is made up of 14 amino acids. V lost 11 bases to trimming and J lost 1 base; unmatched junction nucleotides: 6. Germline assignment: CDR1 SEHNR and CDR2 FQNEAQ (reference sequence). The CDR3 here is CAAGTGGPNTEAFF. The CDR3 region has the DNA TGTGCCGCCGGGACAGGGGGTCCGAACACTGAAGCTTTCTTT.

The rearrangement uses TRBV5-1 and TRBJ1-5; 11 positions match TRBD1. This CDR3 is 18 amino acids long. Per the germline V gene, CDR1 is SGHRS and CDR2 is YFSETQ. Trimming removed 0 bases from V and 0 bases from J; junction bases left unmatched: 5. The CDR3 here is CASSLGGQGAGSNQPQHF. For the CDR3, the DNA is TGCGCCAGCAGCTTGGGTGGACAGGGGGCCGGTAGCAATCAGCCCCAGCATTTT.

The chain couples TRBV6-5 to TRBJ1-5; D unresolved. The ends were cut back, 6 bases at V and 8 bases at J, with 17 bases in the middle. This CDR3 spans 14 amino acids. Germline V CDR1 and CDR2: MNHEY, SVGAGI. The CDR3 DNA reads as TGTGCCAGCAGACCAACGGGAGGGCAGGAGCCCCAGCATTTT. Protein: CASRPTGGQEPQHF.

This sequence joins TRBV19 and TRBJ1-2; 8 nucleotides match TRBD1. Germline V gene data show CDR1 as LNHDA and CDR2 as SQIVND (reference sequence). The CDR3 consists of 13 residues. V lost 10 bases, J lost 4 bases, and 8 bases stayed unmatched. The CDR3 loop is CATKDRDSYGYTF. CDR3 sequence (DNA): TGTGCCACCAAGGACAGGGATAGCTATGGCTACACCTTC.

The gene calls are TRBV5-1 and TRBJ2-3; TRBD2 agrees at 8 bases. The V gene's germline CDR1 is SGHRS and CDR2 YFSETQ. The CDR3 consists of 15 residues. Trimming cost V 4 bases and J 4 bases; bases outside gene matches: 8. The CDR3 DNA reads as TGCGCCAGCAGCCCAGCGGGAGATGTGGCAGATACGCAGTATTTT. Its protein product is CASSPAGDVADTQYF.

The chain links TRBV10-3 to TRBJ2-4; 13 bases match TRBD2. The germline V gene encodes CDR1 ENHRY and CDR2 SYGVKD. V gave up 3 bases and J gave up 4 bases; unmatched junction bases: 6. This CDR3 contains 17 residues. The CDR3, as DNA: TGTGCCATCAGTGATGGACTAGCGGGAGCCCTAAAAAACATTCAGTACTTC. Translating it yields CAISDGLAGALKNIQYF.

CDR3 DNA sequence: TGTGCCAGCAGCTCGGAGCGGGGCCACTCCTACAATGAGCAGTTCTTC. Translated: CASSSERGHSYNEQFF. The chain joins TRBV5-6 to TRBJ2-1; 7 nucleotides align to TRBD2. This CDR3 is 16 amino acids long. With 3 bases clipped from V and 0 bases from J, the junction kept 6 bases outside the gene matches. Germline V lookup: CDR1 SGHDT, CDR2 YYEEEE. Looking up the rest from reference TRBV5-6 and TRBJ2-1 gives the full variable domain: DAGVTQSPTHLIKTRGQQVTLRCSPKSGHDTVSWYQQALGQGPQFIFQYYEEEERQRGNFPDRFSGHQFPNYSSELNVNALLLGDSALYLCASSSERGHSYNEQFFGPGTRLTVL.

The chain links TRBV3-1 (or the pseudogene TRBV3-2) to TRBJ1-4; D not certain. The CDR3 contains 16 residues. Trimming took 0 bases from V and 7 from J, leaving 15 bases between them. Per germline, CDR1 LGHDT and CDR2 YNNKEL (reference sequence). The CDR3 is CASSQDVAGLGEKLFF. The CDR3 DNA is TGTGCCAGCAGCCAAGATGTGGCAGGTTTGGGTGAAAAACTGTTTTTT.

V usage is TRBV7-3 and J usage is TRBJ2-7; maybe TRBD2 (8 bases). From germline, CDR1 is SGHTA and CDR2 FQGTGA. This CDR3 region has 15 residues. V shed 5 bases and J shed 5 bases, with 19 bases lying between them. Here the CDR3 reads CASSREGQKMHEQYF. The CDR3 DNA is TGTGCCAGCAGCCGGGAGGGACAGAAGATGCACGAGCAGTACTTC.

The rearrangement joins TRBV5-4 to TRBJ2-3; D unclear. CDR1 and CDR2 from the germline V gene are SGHNT and YYREEE (reference sequence). This CDR3 comprises 14 residues. V lost 0 bases and J lost 1, with 6 bases in between. CDR3 nucleotide sequence: TGTGCCAGCAGCTTGGCCGTCGGCACAGATACGCAGTATTTT. Its protein product is CASSLAVGTDTQYF.

The V and J genes are TRBV7-9 and TRBJ2-7; D is perhaps TRBD2 (6 bases). Per the germline V gene, CDR1 is SEHNR and CDR2 is FQNEAQ (reference sequence). Trimming shortened V by 4 bases and J by 6 bases, and 16 bases separated the two germline ends. The CDR3 contains 14 residues. CDR3 coding DNA: TGTGCCAGCAGCTACCTCCCTACTAGCCTCGAGCAGTACTTC. Its protein product is CASSYLPTSLEQYF.

V is TRBV15 and J is TRBJ1-5; TRBD1 might be the D (6 bases). This CDR3 is built from 16 residues. The V and J ends lost 0 bases and 6 bases respectively, with 15 bases between them. The germline gives CDR1 LNHNV, CDR2 YYDKDF (reference sequence). The CDR3 sequence: CATSRDRGGQVQPQHF. CDR3 DNA sequence: TGTGCCACCAGCAGAGATCGCGGGGGGCAAGTTCAGCCCCAGCATTTT.

This chain's CDR3 is CASSQGEGLASVTQYF. The DNA for the CDR3 is TGTGCCAGCAGCCAAGGAGAGGGACTAGCGTCGGTTACGCAGTATTTT. J is TRBJ2-3 and V is TRBV3-1 (or the pseudogene TRBV3-2); 10 bases line up with TRBD2. The CDR3 is 16 amino acids. The germline V gene has CDR1 LGHDT and CDR2 YNNKEL (reference sequence). The V and J ends lost 1 base and 8 bases, in that order; junction bases with no gene match: 9.

This clone was detected once. This chain joins TRBV9 and TRBJ2-2; D may be TRBD1 (6 bases). The ends were cut back, 3 bases at V and 4 bases at J, with 13 bases in the middle. The CDR3 runs 15 residues. CDR1 and CDR2 (germline): SGDLS, YYNGEE. CDR3 protein: CASSGAGTSTGELFF. In DNA, the CDR3 is TGTGCCAGCAGCGGGGCCGGGACAAGCACCGGGGAGCTGTTTTTT.

CDR3 sequence reads: CASSSRSNQPQHF. CDR3 in DNA: TGTGCCAGCAGTTCGAGGTCTAACCAGCCCCAGCATTTT. This sequence joins TRBV12-3 or TRBV12-4 and TRBJ1-5; unclear D gene. The CDR3 consists of 13 residues. V was cut by 4 bases and J by 7 bases, with 11 bases left in between.

This clone has only a few counts. This chain links TRBV5-1 with TRBJ2-7, with TRBD1 matching 7 bases. The junction had 2 bases not matched to a gene; V was cut back by 3 bases and J by 8 bases. From germline, CDR1 is SGHRS and CDR2 YFSETQ. The CDR3 runs to 11 residues. CDR3 in DNA: TGCGCCAGCAGCTCGGACAGGAAGCAGTACTTC. This encodes CASSSDRKQYF.

V and J are TRBV19 and TRBJ1-1, with D hard to call. Germline lookup yields CDR1 LNHDA and CDR2 SQIVND (reference sequence). V was cut by 10 bases and J by 5 bases, with 17 bases left in between. CDR3 length equals 13 residues. CDR3 loop: CATEIVSGTEAFF. CDR3 DNA: TGTGCCACTGAAATAGTCTCCGGGACTGAAGCTTTCTTT.

In its sample, this clone was seen once. J is TRBJ1-3 and V is TRBV18; D is undetermined. Germline CDR1 KGHSH, CDR2 LQKENI. Between the trimmed V and J ends, which lost 1 base and 8 bases, there was a span of 9 bases. This CDR3 contains 13 residues. The CDR3 DNA sequence: TGTGCCAGCTCACCACTTCACCGAGACACCATATATTTT. It is translated as CASSPLHRDTIYF.

This chain links TRBV18 with TRBJ2-1, with 7 bases lining up with TRBD1. The CDR3 runs to 14 residues. Germline V gene sequence: CDR1 KGHSH, CDR2 LQKENI. J lost 5 bases, V lost 0 bases, and 1 base had no gene match. The CDR3 loop is CASSPPDRNNEQFF. For the CDR3, the DNA is TGTGCCAGCTCACCACCGGACAGGAACAATGAGCAGTTCTTC.